The present entry profiles one T cell receptor beta chain with its context. The entry originates in a study of blood T cell repertoires in COVID-19. On the study more broadly: In each case, the material was cDNA or gDNA derived from T cells, B-cell-depleted T cells, or PBMCs.

Germline V gene lookup returns CDR1 MDHEN and CDR2 SYDVKM. Between the trimmed V and J ends, which lost 4 bases and 7 bases, there was a span of 14 bases. The CDR3 consists of 13 residues. Authors' processing steps: Reference gene primer amplification gave nucleated cell count estimates. Method: immunoSEQ multiplex PCR; TCRdb's copy keeps in-frame clones and lacks some. V and J calls and clone size follow that table, whereas D and trimming were derived from the DNA. The sample comprises more than 250,000 clones, around 90% of which are singletons, and 0.65% to 0.8% rests with the top ten. This chain links TRBV28 with TRBJ2-7; a possible D gene is TRBD1 (6 bases). The sequencing input was peripheral blood. The clonotype was recovered from a human donor in a cohort sampled during active COVID-19. The CDR3 sequence is CASSYRTVLEQYF. The CDR3 coding sequence is TGTGCCAGCAGTTACCGGACAGTTTTGGAGCAGTACTTC. The full variable domain, completed using reference TRBV28 and TRBJ2-7, is DVKVTQSSRYLVKRTGEKVFLECVQDMDHENMFWYRQDPGLGLRLIYFSYDVKMKEKGDIPEGYSVSREKKERFSLILESASTNQTSMYLCASSYRTVLEQYFGPGTRLTVT.